This T cell receptor beta chain was identified during a study of T cells after yellow fever vaccination. Overall study context: The fractions with low cell numbers were processed using SMART-Seq v4 Ultra Low Input. Whole-study results and caveats: Clonotype sharing between CD4 and CD8 compartments was small. Reappearing after the booster were most of the clones from primary vaccination (about 96% CD4, 88% CD8).

Comments on this clonotype: The antigen is undetermined.

The V gene's germline CDR1 is MDHEN and CDR2 SYDVKM. This CDR3 has 15 amino acids. The V gene lost 6 bases and the J gene lost 4 bases, with 16 bases spanning the gap. Template switching by 5'RACE produced TCR cDNA, adding a universal primer site and UMIs. TCRdb re-derived calls from the 5' RACE reads in MiXCR, one entry per CDR3 protein. Among 500,000 to 700,000 distinct CDR3 sequences listed, about 19% were seen once. The chain links TRBV28 to TRBJ1-3, with D possibly being TRBD1 (5 bases). Source: PBMCs, taken 15 days after the yellow fever booster vaccination. The origin of this receptor is a man aged 25 to 40 who received the YFV17D yellow fever vaccine. In nucleotides, the CDR3 is TGTGCCAGCAGGCCCGGGGGGACTCGAGGAAACACCATATATTTT. This gives the protein CASRPGGTRGNTIYF.